Described below is a single TCR beta chain sequence and its context. The data derive from a study of control samples from healthy donors and cancer patients. Per germline, CDR1 GTSNPN and CDR2 SVGIG (reference sequence). The CDR3 has 15 residues. V was cut by 5 bases and J by 0 bases, with 16 bases left in between. Method: immunoSEQ multiplex PCR; TCRdb's copy keeps in-frame clones and lacks some. The table lists 150,000 to 170,000 clones, approximately 93% of them singletons. The J gene is TRBJ1-2, the V gene TRBV30; D is undetermined. The receptor was isolated from a man aged 40-49 years in good health. The sequenced sample consisted of blood. In nucleotides, the CDR3 is TGTGCCTGGGAACTATCCGGTGATCCTAACTATGGCTACACCTTC. Protein product: CAWELSGDPNYGYTF.